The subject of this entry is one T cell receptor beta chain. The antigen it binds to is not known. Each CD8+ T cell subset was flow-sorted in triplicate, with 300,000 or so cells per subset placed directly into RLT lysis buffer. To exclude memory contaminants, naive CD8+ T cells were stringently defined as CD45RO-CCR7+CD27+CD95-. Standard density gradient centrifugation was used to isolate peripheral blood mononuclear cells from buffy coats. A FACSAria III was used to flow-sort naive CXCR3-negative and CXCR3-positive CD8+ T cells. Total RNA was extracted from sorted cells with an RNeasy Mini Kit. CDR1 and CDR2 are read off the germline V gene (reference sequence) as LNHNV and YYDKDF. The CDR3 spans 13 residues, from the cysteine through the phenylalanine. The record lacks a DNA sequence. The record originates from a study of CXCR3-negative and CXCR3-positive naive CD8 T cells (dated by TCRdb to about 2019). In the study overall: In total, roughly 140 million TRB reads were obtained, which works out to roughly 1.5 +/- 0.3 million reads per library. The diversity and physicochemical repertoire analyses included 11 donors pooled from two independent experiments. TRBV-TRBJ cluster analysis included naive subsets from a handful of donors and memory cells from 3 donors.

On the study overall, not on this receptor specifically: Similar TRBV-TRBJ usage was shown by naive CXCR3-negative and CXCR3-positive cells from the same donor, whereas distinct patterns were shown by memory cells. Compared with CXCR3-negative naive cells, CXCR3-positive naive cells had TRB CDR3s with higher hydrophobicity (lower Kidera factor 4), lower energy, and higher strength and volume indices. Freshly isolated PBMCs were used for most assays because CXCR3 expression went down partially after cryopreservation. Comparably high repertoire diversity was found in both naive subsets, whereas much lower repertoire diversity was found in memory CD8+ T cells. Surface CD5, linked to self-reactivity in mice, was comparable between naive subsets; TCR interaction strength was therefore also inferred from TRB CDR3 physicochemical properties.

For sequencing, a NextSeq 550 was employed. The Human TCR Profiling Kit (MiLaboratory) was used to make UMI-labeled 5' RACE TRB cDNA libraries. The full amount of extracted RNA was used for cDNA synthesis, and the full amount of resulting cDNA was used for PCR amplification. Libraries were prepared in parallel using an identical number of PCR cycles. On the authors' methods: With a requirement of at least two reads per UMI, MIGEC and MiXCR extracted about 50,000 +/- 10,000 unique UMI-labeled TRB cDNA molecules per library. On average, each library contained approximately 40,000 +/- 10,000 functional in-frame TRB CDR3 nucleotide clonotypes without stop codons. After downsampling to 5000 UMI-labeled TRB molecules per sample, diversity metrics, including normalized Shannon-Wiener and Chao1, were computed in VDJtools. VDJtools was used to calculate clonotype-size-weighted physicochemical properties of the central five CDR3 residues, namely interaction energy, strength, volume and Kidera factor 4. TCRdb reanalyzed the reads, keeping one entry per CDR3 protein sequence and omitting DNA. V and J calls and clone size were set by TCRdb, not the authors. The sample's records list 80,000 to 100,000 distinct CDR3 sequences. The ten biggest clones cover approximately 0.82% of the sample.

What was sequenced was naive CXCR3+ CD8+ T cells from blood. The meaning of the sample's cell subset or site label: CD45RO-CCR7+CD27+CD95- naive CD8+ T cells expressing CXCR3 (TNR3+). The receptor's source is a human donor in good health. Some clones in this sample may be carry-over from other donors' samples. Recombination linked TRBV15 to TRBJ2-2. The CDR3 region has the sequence CATSTGNTGELFF.